What follows are 3 T cell receptor beta chains derived from one specimen sequenced in a study of blood T cell repertoires in COVID-19. The table came from immunoSEQ multiplex PCR; TCRdb's copy has only in-frame clones and leaves some out. The sample holds 140,000 to 150,000 clones, around 86% seen once. Sequenced input: PBMCs or T cells enriched from blood (not recorded which). These receptors originate from a man aged 60 to 75 who had recovered from COVID-19.

The chain joins TRBV11-2 to TRBJ2-2, with 7 bases aligning to TRBD1. Germline CDR1 SGHAT, CDR2 FQNNGV. Trimming removed 3 bases from V and 6 bases from J; junction bases left unmatched: 10. This CDR3 comprises 16 residues. CDR3 DNA sequence: TGTGCCAGCAGCTTTTCTAACAGGGGTCGATCCGGGGAGCTGTTTTTT. It translates to CASSFSNRGRSGELFF.

This clone was detected a few times. The chain is built from TRBV28 and TRBJ1-6, with 8 bases fitting TRBD1. Germline trimming cut 3 bases from V and 7 bases from J; bases unmatched to any gene: 14. The CDR3 spans 18 residues. Germline V gives CDR1 MDHEN, CDR2 SYDVKM. The CDR3 DNA sequence: TGTGCCAGCAGTTTTTTCCCAGGGGGCCTTCAAATGAATTCACCCCTCCACTTT. Its translation: CASSFFPGGLQMNSPLHF.

In regard to this clone: One end of the junction fails to match germline, which may point to a read error. The V gene is TRBV3-1 (or the pseudogene TRBV3-2), the J gene TRBJ2-1; TRBD2 agrees at 7 bases. CDR3 size: 12 residues. Per germline, CDR1 LGHDT and CDR2 YNNKEL (reference sequence). The CDR3 DNA is TGTGCCAGCAGCCAAGTTGGTAGGGGAGGGATCTTC. It yields the protein CASSQVGRGGIF.